This paragraph covers one T cell receptor (beta chain) sequence. What antigen it recognizes has not been identified. Base qualities are not provided; no much larger clone lies one nucleotide away. Preparation of the library involved the immunoSEQ multiplex PCR assay. T cell repertoires were profiled with deep sequencing of rearranged TCR beta loci together with multiparametric flow cytometry. TCRdb took this table from immuneACCESS and kept in-frame rearrangements with V and J called. Such tables lack part of the clones; where checked against another copy, unresolved V genes explain under half of the gap, and the rest is unexplained. The sample records 50,000 or so clones, more than 85% of which are singletons. Approximately 19% of the sample rests with the top ten. The data were obtained in a study of lymphopenia after photon versus proton radiotherapy (dated by TCRdb to the late 2010s). General notes on the study: In patients with gastrointestinal tumors who developed high-grade lymphopenia, the study compared the immunological effects of photon radiation therapy with those of proton radiation therapy. The cohort comprised approximately 21 patients with gastrointestinal tumors who received either photon or proton therapy and then developed lymphopenia. The study was designed to characterize how the impact on the immune system differs between the two radiation modalities.

The full study reports these points: After the lymphocyte count nadir, repertoires from photon-treated patients showed oligoclonal expansion, particularly of CD8+ Temra cells, and this expansion drove the decline in diversity. Among patients across the cohort who died, overall survival time showed an inverse correlation with a larger post-nadir drop in TCR diversity. The authors looked at the survival association only in patients who died, and they framed better survival with proton therapy as a possibility rather than a demonstrated result. During treatment, patients who received photon therapy lost naive T cells and TCR diversity and gained effector/memory populations, whereas patients who received proton therapy remained relatively stable.

The V and J ends are trimmed by 0 bases and 4 bases, leaving 12 bases between them. The CDR3 contains 15 residues, cysteine and phenylalanine counted. Only the CDR3 DNA stays, 45 bases, in frame from base 1. The germline V gene sets CDR1 to SNHLY and CDR2 to FYNNEI. The receptor's source is a middle-aged woman with cholangiocarcinoma. The sequenced sample was peripheral blood, obtained from a patient treated with photon-based radiotherapy. Recombination joined TRBV2 with TRBJ1-2; TRBD1 is possibly the D segment (5 matching bases). The DNA is TGTGCCAGCAGTGAAGCCGGCAGGGTTGGCTATGGCTACACCTTC. Its translation is CASSEAGRVGYGYTF. Extended through the reference TRBV2 and TRBJ1-2 proteins, this CDR3 yields the full variable domain: EPEVTQTPSHQVTQMGQEVILRCVPISNHLYFYWYRQILGQKVEFLVSFYNNEISEKSEIFDDQFSVERPDGSNFTLKIRSTKLEDSAMYFCASSEAGRVGYGYTFGSGTRLTVV.